Shown below are 17 T cell receptor beta chains from a single sample sequenced in a study of OX40 agonist ivuxolimab in advanced cancers. TCRdb's copy holds only in-frame clones and misses some; the assay was immunoSEQ multiplex PCR. The sample has over 60,000 clones, roughly 80% seen once; the top ten hold 1.5% to 2%. The source was CD4+ or CD8+ T cells sorted from blood, collected in a trial of the OX40 agonist ivuxolimab. The receptors originated from an adult with an advanced solid tumor such as melanoma, head and neck, liver or kidney cancer.

The rearrangement uses TRBV7-3 and TRBJ2-5, with D perhaps TRBD1 (6 bases). Between the trimmed V and J ends, which lost 5 bases and 4 bases, there was a span of 17 bases. The CDR3 extends over 15 amino acids. The V gene's germline CDR1 is SGHTA and CDR2 FQGTGA. The CDR3 DNA is TGTGCCAGCAGCCCGACCGGGACACCCTCAGAGACCCAGTACTTC. Translation: CASSPTGTPSETQYF.

The V call is TRBV4-3, the J call TRBJ1-2; TRBD1 is a possible D gene (5 bases). Looked up from germline, CDR1 is LGHNA and CDR2 is YSLEER. V shed 3 bases and J shed 5 bases, with 10 bases lying between them. The CDR3 consists of 13 residues. CDR3 bases: TGCGCCAGCAGCCAGGATGACAGTTATGGCTACACCTTC. Residues: CASSQDDSYGYTF.

V is TRBV4-3 and J is TRBJ1-5, with D tentatively TRBD1 (5 bases). The CDR3 length is 16 residues. Per the germline V gene, CDR1 is LGHNA and CDR2 is YSLEER. V lost 5 bases to trimming and J lost 0 bases, with 14 bases between them. The CDR3 reads CASSFTGDLSNQPQHF. CDR3 DNA sequence: TGCGCCAGCAGCTTTACAGGAGACCTTAGCAATCAGCCCCAGCATTTT.

The rearrangement joins TRBV4-2 to TRBJ2-1, with a possible D match to TRBD2 (5 bases). The length of the CDR3 is 15 residues. Germline CDR1 is LGHNA and CDR2 is YNFKEQ. With 4 bases removed from V and 5 bases from J, the gap between germline ends came to 15 bases. The CDR3 DNA reads as TGTGCCAGCAGCCGAGATTCGGTAGCGAACAATGAGCAGTTCTTC. Encoded protein: CASSRDSVANNEQFF.

The rearrangement joins TRBV5-1 to TRBJ2-5; 9 bases map to TRBD2. Germline values: CDR1 SGHRS, CDR2 YFSETQ. This CDR3 is built from 14 residues. The trim removed 7 bases at V and 3 bases at J, leaving 7 bases unmatched. CDR3 sequence (DNA): TGCGCCAGCGGCCATCGGACTAGCGAAGAGACCCAGTACTTC. It yields the protein CASGHRTSEETQYF.

This chain connects TRBV6-6 to TRBJ1-1, with a tentative D call TRBD1 (6 bases). The CDR3 has 16 residues. Germline V lookup: CDR1 MNHNY, CDR2 SVGAGI (reference sequence). Trimming left V 11 bases short and J 0 bases short, with 22 bases between. Here the CDR3 DNA reads TGTGCCTCCAACCGAAGGACAGTTCTCATGAACACTGAAGCTTTCTTT. Its protein is CASNRRTVLMNTEAFF.

The chain combines TRBV18 with TRBJ2-7, with TRBD1 identical over 8 bases. CDR3 size: 13 residues. The germline CDR1 and CDR2 sequences are KGHSH and LQKENI. Losses at the gene ends were 6 bases for V and 6 bases for J; bases not matched to a gene: 7. Written as DNA, the CDR3 is TGTGCCAGCTCGGGGGACAGGCCCACCGAGCAGTACGTC. Its translation: CASSGDRPTEQYV.

This clone has just a few counts. The chain is built from TRBV7-2 and TRBJ2-3; 9 bases match TRBD2. The V gene end was trimmed by 0 bases and the J gene end by 0 bases; junction bases not matched to a gene: 4. Germline CDR1 SGHTA, CDR2 FQGNSA. The length of the CDR3 is 17 residues. CDR3 sequence: CASSLALTSGSTDTQYF. In DNA, the CDR3 is TGTGCCAGCAGCTTAGCGCTCACTAGCGGGAGCACAGATACGCAGTATTTT.

The chain links TRBV10-2 to TRBJ2-5; 10 bases map to TRBD2. Germline CDR1 and CDR2: WSHSY and SAAADI. Trimming at V came to 7 bases and at J to 5 bases, leaving 4 bases not matched to a gene. CDR3 size: 13 residues. The CDR3 protein is CASNLAGDETQYF. CDR3 DNA: TGCGCCAGCAATCTAGCGGGAGATGAGACCCAGTACTTC.

The rearrangement uses TRBV5-1 and TRBJ1-3, with TRBD1 as a possible D gene (5 bases). Germline lookup yields CDR1 SGHRS and CDR2 YFSETQ. This CDR3 contains 15 residues. Deletions cut 0 bases from V and 9 bases from J, with 16 bases between. CDR3 in DNA: TGCGCCAGCAGCTTGGAGGGCCAGGGCTTAGGCACCATATATTTT. It encodes CASSLEGQGLGTIYF. Drawing the rest from reference TRBV5-1 and TRBJ1-3, the complete variable domain is KAGVTQTPRYLIKTRGQQVTLSCSPISGHRSVSWYQQTPGQGLQFLFEYFSETQRNKGNFPGRFSGRQFSNSRSEMNVSTLELGDSALYLCASSLEGQGLGTIYFGEGSWLTVV.

This clone was seen only a few times. The V call is TRBV19, the J call TRBJ1-2; D remains unclear. From germline, CDR1 is LNHDA and CDR2 SQIVND (reference sequence). The length of the CDR3 is 11 residues. The V end lost 6 bases, the J end lost 5 bases, and 7 bases lay between the germline ends. The CDR3 reads CASRRGYGYTF. Written as DNA, the CDR3 is TGTGCCAGTAGGAGAGGTTATGGCTACACCTTC.

The CDR3, as DNA: TGTGCCAGCAGCTTTGGAGGGGAAGAGACCCAGTACTTC. Its translation is CASSFGGEETQYF. J is TRBJ2-5 and V is TRBV5-4; D might be TRBD2 (6 bases). The CDR3 totals 13 residues. Per germline, CDR1 SGHNT and CDR2 YYREEE (reference sequence). The V gene lost 2 bases and the J gene lost 3 bases, with 8 bases spanning the gap.

There are a few counts of this clone. The rearrangement uses TRBV5-1 and TRBJ2-1; 9 bases map to TRBD2. Germline trimming cut 4 bases from V and 6 bases from J; bases unmatched to any gene: 17. The CDR3 length is 18 residues. Germline V CDR1 and CDR2: SGHRS, YFSETQ. CDR3 DNA sequence: TGCGCCAGCAGCCCAGGTTTGGCGGGAGGGCCATTAGGCAATGAGCAGTTCTTC. This codes for CASSPGLAGGPLGNEQFF.

As to this clone: The same CDR3 can be traced to other DNA sequences in this sample. The rearrangement joins TRBV5-1 to TRBJ2-3; D unresolved. The CDR3 runs 13 residues. V was shortened by 3 bases and J by 2 bases, with 7 bases between the two germline ends. Germline CDR1 SGHRS, CDR2 YFSETQ. In DNA, the CDR3 is TGCGCCAGCAGCTCGATACCCACAGATACGCAGTATTTT. It encodes CASSSIPTDTQYF.

The chain couples TRBV7-6 to TRBJ2-5; 8 positions agree with TRBD2. Germline assignment: CDR1 SGHVS and CDR2 FNYEAQ. This CDR3 has 17 amino acids. V trimming: 5 bases; J trimming: 1 base; junction bases outside the gene matches: 12. CDR3 amino acids: CASSPTQTSAFQETQYF. In DNA, the CDR3 is TGTGCCAGCAGCCCCACCCAGACTAGCGCCTTCCAAGAGACCCAGTACTTC.

This clone was found a few times. The chain combines TRBV9 with TRBJ2-1, with 7 bases that match TRBD2. This CDR3 comprises 15 residues. V trimming: 0 bases; J trimming: 3 bases; junction bases outside the gene matches: 3. Per the germline V gene, CDR1 is SGDLS and CDR2 is YYNGEE. The CDR3 loop reads CASSVEAGNYNEQFF. In DNA form, the CDR3 reads TGTGCCAGCAGCGTAGAAGCGGGAAACTACAATGAGCAGTTCTTC.

This chain connects TRBV5-1 to TRBJ1-1; 7 bases map to TRBD1. Germline CDR1 reads SGHRS; CDR2 reads YFSETQ. V shed 4 bases and J 1 base; nucleotides not matched to a gene: 10. The CDR3 runs to 16 residues. The DNA for the CDR3 is TGCGCCAGCAGCGCGACCTCCGGGACAGCGAACACTGAAGCTTTCTTT. Amino acid sequence: CASSATSGTANTEAFF.